These T cell receptor beta chains were read from a single sample in a study of blood T cell repertoires in COVID-19. Using immunoSEQ multiplex PCR, the repertoire was profiled, and TCRdb retains in-frame clones only, with some absent. The sample lists 200,000 to 250,000 clones; around 90% were seen once. The sequencing sample was made of PBMCs or T cells enriched from blood (not recorded which). The origin of the receptors is a man aged 25-45 years who had been exposed to COVID-19. The CDR3 runs from the conserved cysteine through the conserved F or W. The D gene is left open where the match is weak. Some rows have no size entry. The others give once, few or many, or a class for an expanded clone.

d_call j_call v_call clone_size cdr3_nt cdr3_aa
. TRBJ2-1 TRBV1 once TGCACCAGTCACGGACAAAAGAATAGGGGTTACAATGAGCAGTTCTTC CTSHGQKNRGYNEQFF
TRBD1 TRBJ2-2 TRBV5-1 . TGCGCCAGCAGCTTATCACAGGGGGGCGCCACCGGGGAGCTGTTTTTT CASSLSQGGATGELFF
TRBD2 TRBJ2-2 TRBV27 . TGTGCCAGCAGTCAGATAGCGGGGATTGTCACCGGGGAGCTGTTTTTT CASSQIAGIVTGELFF
TRBD1 TRBJ1-5 TRBV5-8 . TGTGCCAGCAGCATTTTACAGGGGATCGACAATCAGCCCCAGCATTTT CASSILQGIDNQPQHF
TRBD1 TRBJ1-2 TRBV27 . TGTGCCAGCAGTCCCCGACAGGGTATGTATGGCTACACCTTC CASSPRQGMYGYTF
TRBD1 TRBJ1-6 TRBV5-1 . TGCGCCAGCAGTTTGGACAGGGGCAATTCACCCCTCCACTTT CASSLDRGNSPLHF
. TRBJ1-6 TRBV7-6 . TGTGCCAGCAGCCTAAGCGGGGGGGGAGCAGGAGCTAATTCACCCCTCCACTTT CASSLSGGGAGANSPLHF
. TRBJ2-4 TRBV6-5 . TGTGCCAGCAGGGGGCTAGCCAAAAACATTCAGTACTTC CASRGLAKNIQYF
. TRBJ1-2 TRBV4-1 . TGCGCCAGCAGCCAAGATGGGGGCAGCTCCTATGGCTACACCTTC CASSQDGGSSYGYTF
TRBD1 TRBJ2-2 TRBV5-6 . TGTGCCAGCAGCCTAGCCTTAAGGGGGCGGAACACCGGGGAGCTGTTTTTT CASSLALRGRNTGELFF
. TRBJ1-4 TRBV11-2 . TGTGCCAGCAGCTTCACCGAGGACATAAATGAAAAACTGTTTTTT CASSFTEDINEKLFF
TRBD2 TRBJ2-7 TRBV9 . TGTGCCAGCAGCGCACTAGCGGGGCCTAACGAGCAGTACTTC CASSALAGPNEQYF
TRBD1 TRBJ1-3 TRBV7-2 . TGTGCCAGCAACCTCGGGACAGGGAGAAACACCATATATTTT CASNLGTGRNTIYF
. TRBJ2-5 TRBV7-7 . TGTGCCAGCAGCTTAGGGGGGCAGGGTTTAGTAGAGACCCAGTACTTC CASSLGGQGLVETQYF
TRBD1 TRBJ2-5 TRBV7-9 . TGTGCCAGCAGCTTAGCGGAGGACAGGGGAAGGGGGAAGACCCAGTACTTC CASSLAEDRGRGKTQYF
TRBD1 TRBJ2-5 TRBV5-1 once TGCGCCAGCAGCGACCGACAGGGTTTAGGGGAGACCCAGTACTTC CASSDRQGLGETQYF
. TRBJ2-7 TRBV19 . TGTGCCAGTAGTATAAAGTGGCTGGGTGCGGACGAGCAGTACTTC CASSIKWLGADEQYF
TRBD1 TRBJ2-2 TRBV9 . TGTGCCAGCAGCGTTGGACAGGGGTACACCGGGGAGCTGTTTTTT CASSVGQGYTGELFF
TRBD1 TRBJ2-1 TRBV6-1 . TGTGCCAGCAGTGAGACCGGGACAGGGGCCTACAATGAGCAGTTCTTC CASSETGTGAYNEQFF
TRBD1 TRBJ1-1 TRBV18 once TGTGCCAGCTCACCCTGGCATAGAACAGGGGGCACTGAAGCTTTCTTT CASSPWHRTGGTEAFF
. TRBJ2-6 TRBV5-1 . TGCGCCAGCAGTCAATTCGGGGGTACTGGGGCCAACGTCCTGACTTTC CASSQFGGTGANVLTF
. TRBJ2-2 TRBV6-5 . TGTGCCAGCGTCAGCGGCACCGGGGAGCTGTTTTTT CASVSGTGELFF
. TRBJ2-7 TRBV5-6 . TGTGCCAGCAGGATGAAACAGGGTTACGAGCAGTACTTC CASRMKQGYEQYF
. TRBJ1-4 TRBV3-1/TRBV3-2 . TGTGCCAGCAGCCCCCAAACGGGAGAAAAACTGTTTTTT CASSPQTGEKLFF
TRBD1 TRBJ2-1 TRBV10-1 . TGCGCCAGCAGGCCGGGACAGGGGTTGAATGAGCAGTTCTTC CASRPGQGLNEQFF
TRBD1 TRBJ2-2 TRBV11-2 . TGTGCCAGCAGCTTAGCCGGGACAGGTTACACCGGGGAGCTGTTTTTT CASSLAGTGYTGELFF
. TRBJ1-6 TRBV5-4 few TGTGCCGGAACGGGGTCGCCCTTGCGGGATTCACCCCTCCACTTT CAGTGSPLRDSPLHF
TRBD2 TRBJ2-3 TRBV28 . TGTGCCAGCAGCACCCCTGGGGGGGGAAGTACAGATACGCAGTATTTT CASSTPGGGSTDTQYF
TRBD1 TRBJ2-7 TRBV7-2 . TGTGCCAGCAGCCTCTCGGGACAGCTGACCTACGAGCAGTACTTC CASSLSGQLTYEQYF
. TRBJ2-5 TRBV4-1 . TGCGCCAGCAGCCAAGAGAGCCGTTCCGGGGAGACCCAGTACTTC CASSQESRSGETQYF
. TRBJ1-3 TRBV11-2 . TGTGCCAGCAGCTTGGAGACTGGAAACACCATATATTTT CASSLETGNTIYF
. TRBJ1-1 TRBV4-1 . TGCGCCAGCAGGTTCAGGGCGGGAACTGAAGCTTTCTTT CASRFRAGTEAFF
TRBD1 TRBJ1-1 TRBV7-9 . TGTGCCAGCAGCTTGGGGACTTGGGACAGACCGATAACTGAAGCTTTCTTT CASSLGTWDRPITEAFF
TRBD1 TRBJ2-7 TRBV7-8 . TGTGCCAGCAGTTATAGACAGGGTCTTACCTACGAGCAGTACTTC CASSYRQGLTYEQYF
. TRBJ1-2 TRBV7-8 . TGTGCCAGCAGCTTAGTGGGAGAGGGGAGGATCTATGGCTACACCTTC CASSLVGEGRIYGYTF
TRBD1 TRBJ2-7 TRBV4-2 . TGTGCCAGCAGCCAAGAGGGACAGTACGAGCAGTACTTC CASSQEGQYEQYF
. TRBJ1-1 TRBV21-1 . TGTGCCAGCAGCAAAGCTAAGGGGTGGACTGAAGCTTTCTTT CASSKAKGWTEAFF
. TRBJ2-5 TRBV6-2/TRBV6-3 . TGTGCCAGCAGTTACGAACGGGAGACCCAGTACTTC CASSYERETQYF
. TRBJ1-2 TRBV29-1 . TGCAGCTCCCAATCAGGGAACTATGGCTACACCTTC CSSQSGNYGYTF
. TRBJ2-3 TRBV5-6 . TGTGCCAGCACCTCGCCACGGCACCAGATACGGGTCACAGATACGCAGTATTTT CASTSPRHQIRVTDTQYF